The source of this T cell receptor beta chain is a study of blood T cells in healthy people across ages. Notes on the study in general: It was held that the diversity estimates obtained from one million T cells were underestimates.

Every participating donor contributed about 10 milliliters of peripheral blood through a draw. At least 5 micrograms of total RNA were extracted per sample. The germline CDR1 and CDR2 sequences are DFQATT and SNEGSKA (reference sequence). This CDR3 is built from 17 residues. V was cut by 3 bases and J by 0 bases, with 19 bases left in between. A remark on this clonotype: The target antigen is unknown.

Combining a sample-barcoded 5' primer with a J-beta primer mix, a second PCR ran for roughly 6 to 11 cycles. Each of the cDNA molecules was tagged by a template-switch adaptor with 12 random nucleotides. TCRdb used MiXCR to reprocess the 5' RACE reads, holding one entry per CDR3 protein. Altogether about 830,000 distinct CDR3 sequences are present, approximately 59% being singletons, with the ten largest covering 25% to 35%. The chain links TRBV20-1 to TRBJ2-3; D is possibly TRBD1 or TRBD2 (6 bases each). The sequenced material came from blood. This TCR derives from a young man in good health. The CDR3 bases are TGCAGTGCTAGTTTTTCGGGGGAGAGGGGGAGCACAGATACGCAGTATTTT. Translated: CSASFSGERGSTDTQYF.